The rows below give T cell receptor beta chains drawn from one sample of a study of blood T cell repertoires in COVID-19. Sequenced by immunoSEQ multiplex PCR; TCRdb stores in-frame clones only, minus some. The sample has 150,000 to 200,000 clones, 86% seen once. What was sequenced was peripheral blood. The receptors here all came from a woman aged 60 to 75 with COVID-19, enrolled during active disease. Both conserved end residues are part of each CDR3. The D gene is left open where the match is weak. Clone size is stated in some rows and not others, as once, few, many or a class when expanded.

TRBD2 | TRBJ2-4 | 16 | - | TRBV7-2 | TGTGCCAGCAGTTTGACTAGCGGGACAATTCAAAACATTCAGTACTTC | CASSLTSGTIQNIQYF
TRBD1 | TRBJ2-4 | 17 | - | TRBV19 | TGTGCCAGTAGGGGGGACAGGGGCGCCCGAGCCAAAAACATTCAGTACTTC | CASRGDRGARAKNIQYF
- | TRBJ2-1 | 14 | - | TRBV6-2/TRBV6-3 | TGTGCCAGCAGTTCGGAGGGTTCCTACAATGAGCAGTTCTTC | CASSSEGSYNEQFF
TRBD2 | TRBJ2-2 | 14 | - | TRBV19 | TGTGCCAGTATTGGCGGGAGGGACACCGGGGAGCTGTTTTTT | CASIGGRDTGELFF
- | TRBJ2-1 | 14 | - | TRBV10-3 | TGTGCCATCAGACCCGAGCCCGAACACAATGAGCAGTTCTTC | CAIRPEPEHNEQFF
- | TRBJ1-3 | 15 | few | TRBV5-8 | TGTGCCAGCAGCTCCCTAGGGGCTACGGGAAACACCATATATTTT | CASSSLGATGNTIYF
TRBD2 | TRBJ2-1 | 17 | - | TRBV10-3 | TGTGCCATCAGTCGCACTAGCGGGAGGGAAAGGTACAATGAGCAGTTCTTC | CAISRTSGRERYNEQFF
TRBD2 | TRBJ2-2 | 19 | - | TRBV19 | TGTGCCAGTAGTATAAGGCTAGCGGGAGGCCAATTGGGGGCCGGGGAGCTGTTTTTT | CASSIRLAGGQLGAGELFF
- | TRBJ2-1 | 14 | - | TRBV7-3 | TGTGCCAGCAGCCCGCAGGGCAGGGTAAATGAGCAGTTCTTC | CASSPQGRVNEQFF
TRBD1 | TRBJ2-7 | 15 | - | TRBV4-1 | TGCGCCAGCAGCCAACAGGGGACAGGGGTCAACGAGCAGTACTTC | CASSQQGTGVNEQYF
- | TRBJ2-7 | 14 | - | TRBV10-3 | TGTGCCATCAGTAGGTGGACAGCCTCCTACGAGCAGTACTTC | CAISRWTASYEQYF
- | TRBJ1-3 | 15 | - | TRBV6-2/TRBV6-3 | TGTGCCAGCAGTTCGGCGGGATCCGCGGGAAACACCATATATTTT | CASSSAGSAGNTIYF
- | TRBJ2-4 | 16 | once | TRBV6-6 | TGTGCCAGCAGTTACGGGGCTGCCCTAGCCAAAAACATTCAGTACTTC | CASSYGAALAKNIQYF
TRBD1 | TRBJ1-6 | 16 | once | TRBV2 | TGTGCCAGCAGTGGCAACAACAGGGGCGCAAATTCACCCCTCCACTTT | CASSGNNRGANSPLHF
- | TRBJ2-7 | 13 | - | TRBV3-1/TRBV3-2 | TGTGCCAGCAGCCAAGTCGTCCTCTACGAGCAGTACTTC | CASSQVVLYEQYF
- | TRBJ1-2 | 15 | few | TRBV13 | TGTGCCAGCAGCTTAGTCTCGGTAGCTATGAATGGCTACACCTTC | CASSLVSVAMNGYTF
TRBD1 | TRBJ1-1 | 12 | - | TRBV12-3/TRBV12-4 | TGTGCCAGCAGTCATACAGGGGGTGGAGCTTTCTTT | CASSHTGGGAFF
TRBD1 | TRBJ1-4 | 17 | - | TRBV4-1 | TGCGCCAGCAGCCAAGACCGCCGGGGGACAGGATTTGAAAAACTGTTTTTT | CASSQDRRGTGFEKLFF
- | TRBJ1-6 | 14 | - | TRBV9 | TGTGCCAGCAGTAGGGACTCGTACTATTCACCCCTCCACTTT | CASSRDSYYSPLHF
- | TRBJ1-1 | 15 | - | TRBV14 | TGTGCCAGCAGCCAAACGACAGGAGTGAACACTGAAGCTTTCTTT | CASSQTTGVNTEAFF
TRBD1 | TRBJ1-1 | 15 | - | TRBV6-5 | TGTGCCAGCAGCCCCGGGACAGGGGGCGCGATGGCAGCTTTCTTT | CASSPGTGGAMAAFF
- | TRBJ1-6 | 15 | - | TRBV5-1 | TGCGCCAGCAGTCCGCGAGGGGGCTATAATTCACCCCTCCACTTT | CASSPRGGYNSPLHF
TRBD1 | TRBJ1-6 | 14 | - | TRBV6-5 | TGTGCCAGTCACCTCGGGACAGATAATTCACCCCTCCACTTT | CASHLGTDNSPLHF
TRBD2 | TRBJ2-7 | 14 | few | TRBV5-1 | TGCGCCAGCAGCCTAGCGGGAGGACGGGAGGAGCAGTACTTC | CASSLAGGREEQYF
- | TRBJ2-1 | 14 | - | TRBV5-4 | TGTGCCAGCAGCTTACCACCTAGCGCGAGTGAGCAGTTCTTC | CASSLPPSASEQFF
TRBD2 | TRBJ2-3 | 18 | - | TRBV4-3 | TGCGCCAGCAGCCGGGGACTAGCGGGAGCGGTCGGCACAGATACGCAGTATTTT | CASSRGLAGAVGTDTQYF
TRBD1 | TRBJ2-7 | 13 | - | TRBV9 | TGTGCCAGCAGCTCCGGGACAGGGGGCTTTGAGTACTTC | CASSSGTGGFEYF
- | TRBJ2-5 | 13 | - | TRBV6-1 | TGTGCCAGCAGTTCCACCCCGGGGGAGACCCAGTACTTC | CASSSTPGETQYF
TRBD1 | TRBJ2-7 | 12 | - | TRBV30 | TGTGCCTGGGGGACAGGACCCTACGAGCAGTACTTC | CAWGTGPYEQYF
- | TRBJ2-7 | 13 | - | TRBV9 | TGTGCCAGCAGCGTAGTGGGGGCGGGCGAGCAGTACTTC | CASSVVGAGEQYF
TRBD2 | TRBJ2-3 | 14 | - | TRBV10-2 | TGCGCCAGCCGGGGGGACGTCCTTTTGGATACGCAGTATTTT | CASRGDVLLDTQYF
- | TRBJ1-2 | 13 | - | TRBV24-1 | TGTGCCACCAGTGATTGGCAGGATAGTGGCTACACCTTC | CATSDWQDSGYTF